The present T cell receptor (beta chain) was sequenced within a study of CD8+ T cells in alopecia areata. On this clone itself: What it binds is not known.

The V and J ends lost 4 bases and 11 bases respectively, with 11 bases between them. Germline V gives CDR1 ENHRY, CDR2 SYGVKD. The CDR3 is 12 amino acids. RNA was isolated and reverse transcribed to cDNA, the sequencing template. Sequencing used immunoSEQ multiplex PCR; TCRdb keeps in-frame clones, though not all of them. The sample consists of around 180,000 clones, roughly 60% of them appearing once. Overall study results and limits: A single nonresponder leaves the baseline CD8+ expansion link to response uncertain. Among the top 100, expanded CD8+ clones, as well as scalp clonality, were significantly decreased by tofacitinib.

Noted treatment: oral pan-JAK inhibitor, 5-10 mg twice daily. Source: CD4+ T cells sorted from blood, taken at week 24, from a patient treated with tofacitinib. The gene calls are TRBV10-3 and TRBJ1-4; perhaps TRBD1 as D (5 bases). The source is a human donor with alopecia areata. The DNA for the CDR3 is TGTGCCATCAGTGGAGGGGAAATGAAACTGTTTTTT. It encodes CAISGGEMKLFF.